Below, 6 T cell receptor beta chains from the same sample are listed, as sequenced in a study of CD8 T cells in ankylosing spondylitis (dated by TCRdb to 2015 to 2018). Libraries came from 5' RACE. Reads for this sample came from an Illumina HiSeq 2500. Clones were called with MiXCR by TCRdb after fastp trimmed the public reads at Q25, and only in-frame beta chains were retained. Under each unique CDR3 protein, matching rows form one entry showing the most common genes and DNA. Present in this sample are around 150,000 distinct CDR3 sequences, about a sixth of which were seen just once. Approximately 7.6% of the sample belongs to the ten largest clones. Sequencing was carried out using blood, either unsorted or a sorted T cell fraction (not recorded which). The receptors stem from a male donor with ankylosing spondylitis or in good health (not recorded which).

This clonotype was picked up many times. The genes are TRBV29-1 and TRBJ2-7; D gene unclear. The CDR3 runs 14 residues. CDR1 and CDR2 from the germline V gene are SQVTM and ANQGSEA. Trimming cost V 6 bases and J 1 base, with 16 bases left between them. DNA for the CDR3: TGCAGCGTCGTGACTTCTTTCGGTTCCTACGAGCAGTACTTC. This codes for CSVVTSFGSYEQYF.

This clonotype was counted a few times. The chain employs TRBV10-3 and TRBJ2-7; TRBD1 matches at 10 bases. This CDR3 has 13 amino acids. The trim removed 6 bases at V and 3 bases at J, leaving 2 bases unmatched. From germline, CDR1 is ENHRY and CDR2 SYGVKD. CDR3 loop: CAIRTGGFYEQYF. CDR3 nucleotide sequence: TGTGCCATCAGGACAGGGGGCTTCTACGAGCAGTACTTC.

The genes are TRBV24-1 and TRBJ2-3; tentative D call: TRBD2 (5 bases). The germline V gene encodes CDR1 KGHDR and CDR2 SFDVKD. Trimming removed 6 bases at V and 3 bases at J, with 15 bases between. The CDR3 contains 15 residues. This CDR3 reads CATSSPDRGTDTQYF. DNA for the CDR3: TGTGCCACCAGTTCCCCCGACCGGGGAACAGATACGCAGTATTTT.

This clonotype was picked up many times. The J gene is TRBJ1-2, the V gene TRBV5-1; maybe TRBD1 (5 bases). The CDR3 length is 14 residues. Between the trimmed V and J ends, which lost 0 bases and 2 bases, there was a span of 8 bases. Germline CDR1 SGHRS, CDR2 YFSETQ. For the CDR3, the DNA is TGCGCCAGCAGCTTGGCTGGGGGGAACTATGGCTACACCTTC. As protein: CASSLAGGNYGYTF.

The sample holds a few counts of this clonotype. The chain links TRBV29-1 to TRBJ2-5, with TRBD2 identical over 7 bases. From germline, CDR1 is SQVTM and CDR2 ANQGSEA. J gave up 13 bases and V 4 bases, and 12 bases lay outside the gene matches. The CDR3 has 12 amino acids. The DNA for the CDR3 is TGCAGCGTTGCGGGCGGGGGAAACGTTGTGTACTTC. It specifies CSVAGGGNVVYF.

This chain's CDR3 is CSSWPGGVYNEQFF. CDR3 coding DNA: TGCAGCTCGTGGCCGGGAGGGGTCTACAATGAGCAGTTCTTC. The V and J genes are TRBV29-1 and TRBJ2-1, with 8 nucleotides matching TRBD2. Trimming removed 8 bases from V and 3 bases from J; junction bases left unmatched: 9. The length of the CDR3 is 14 residues. CDR1 and CDR2 (germline): SQVTM, ANQGSEA.